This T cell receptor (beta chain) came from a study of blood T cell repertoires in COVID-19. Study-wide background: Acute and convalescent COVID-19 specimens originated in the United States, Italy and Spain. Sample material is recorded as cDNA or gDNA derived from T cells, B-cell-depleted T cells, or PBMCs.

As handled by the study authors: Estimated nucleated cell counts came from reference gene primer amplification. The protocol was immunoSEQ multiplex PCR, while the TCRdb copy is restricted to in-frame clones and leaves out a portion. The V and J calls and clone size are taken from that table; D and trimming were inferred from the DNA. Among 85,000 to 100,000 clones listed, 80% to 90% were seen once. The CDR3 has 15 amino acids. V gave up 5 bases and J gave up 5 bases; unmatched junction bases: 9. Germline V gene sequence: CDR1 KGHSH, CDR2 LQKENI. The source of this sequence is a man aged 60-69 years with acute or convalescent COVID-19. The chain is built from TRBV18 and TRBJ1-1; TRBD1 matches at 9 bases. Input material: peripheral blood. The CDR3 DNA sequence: TGTGCCAGCTCAGCCACCGGGACAGGGCAGACTGAAGCTTTCTTT. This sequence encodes CASSATGTGQTEAFF.